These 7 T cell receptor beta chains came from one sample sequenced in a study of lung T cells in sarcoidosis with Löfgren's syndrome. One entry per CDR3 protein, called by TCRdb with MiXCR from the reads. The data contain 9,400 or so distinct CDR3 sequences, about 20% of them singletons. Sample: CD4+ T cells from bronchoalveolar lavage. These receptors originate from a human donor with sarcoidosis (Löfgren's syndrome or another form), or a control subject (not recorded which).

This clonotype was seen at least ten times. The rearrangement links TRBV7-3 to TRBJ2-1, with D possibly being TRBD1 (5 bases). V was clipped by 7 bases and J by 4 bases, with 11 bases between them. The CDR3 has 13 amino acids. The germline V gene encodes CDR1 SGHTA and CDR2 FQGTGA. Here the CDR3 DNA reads TGTGCCAGCACCCAAGACAGTTACAATGAGCAGTTCTTC. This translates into CASTQDSYNEQFF.

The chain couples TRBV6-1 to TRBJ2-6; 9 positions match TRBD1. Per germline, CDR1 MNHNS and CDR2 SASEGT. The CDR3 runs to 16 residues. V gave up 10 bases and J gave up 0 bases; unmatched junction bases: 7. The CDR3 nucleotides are TGTGCCACCAGGGACAGGGCCAGCTCTGGGGCCAACGTCCTGACTTTC. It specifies CATRDRASSGANVLTF.

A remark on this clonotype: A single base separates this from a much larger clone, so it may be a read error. DNA for the CDR3: TGCAGTGCTGCAACAGGGGGCCAAGAGACCCAGTACTTC. Residues: CSAATGGQETQYF. This chain joins TRBV20-1 and TRBJ2-5, with 8 bases lining up with TRBD1. Germline assignment: CDR1 DFQATT and CDR2 SNEGSKA (reference sequence). The CDR3 runs 13 residues. The junction had 3 bases not matched to a gene; V was cut back by 5 bases and J by 1 base.

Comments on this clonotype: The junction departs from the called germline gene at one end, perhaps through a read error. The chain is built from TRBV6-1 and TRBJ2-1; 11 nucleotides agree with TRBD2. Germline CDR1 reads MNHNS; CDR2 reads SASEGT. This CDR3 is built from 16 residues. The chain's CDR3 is CAGRRPGTSGYNEQFF. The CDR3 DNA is TGTGCCGGCAGACGACCCGGGACTAGCGGATACAATGAGCAGTTCTTC.

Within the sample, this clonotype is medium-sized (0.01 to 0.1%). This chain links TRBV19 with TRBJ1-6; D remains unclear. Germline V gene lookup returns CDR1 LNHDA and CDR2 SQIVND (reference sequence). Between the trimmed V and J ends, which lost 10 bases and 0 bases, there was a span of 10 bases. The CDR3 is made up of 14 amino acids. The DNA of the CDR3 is TGTGCCACCCGAGAGAGCTCCTATAATTCACCCCTCCACTTT. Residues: CATRESSYNSPLHF. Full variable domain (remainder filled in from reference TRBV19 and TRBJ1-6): DGGITQSPKYLFRKEGQNVTLSCEQNLNHDAMYWYRQDPGQGLRLIYYSQIVNDFQKGDIAEGYSVSREKKESFPLTVTSAQKNPTAFYLCATRESSYNSPLHFGNGTRLTVT.

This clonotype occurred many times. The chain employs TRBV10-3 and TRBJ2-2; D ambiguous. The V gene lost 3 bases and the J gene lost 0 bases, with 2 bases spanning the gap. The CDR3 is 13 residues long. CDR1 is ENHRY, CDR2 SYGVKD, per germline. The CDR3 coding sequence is TGTGCCATCAGTGATACGAACACCGGGGAGCTGTTTTTT. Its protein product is CAISDTNTGELFF.

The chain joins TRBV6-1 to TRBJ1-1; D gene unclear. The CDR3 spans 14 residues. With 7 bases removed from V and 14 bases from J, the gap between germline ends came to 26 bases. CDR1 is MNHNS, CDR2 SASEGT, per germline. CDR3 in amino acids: CASKITAGSLSAFF. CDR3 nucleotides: TGTGCCAGCAAAATCACGGCAGGATCTCTTTCAGCCTTCTTT.